This T cell receptor beta chain was sequenced for a study of radiotherapy plus CTLA-4 blockade in lung cancer. The overall study: Disease control was achieved by 31% of patients, and objective responses by about 17%.

As to this clone: The antigen is unknown.

TCRdb keeps only in-frame clones here, not all; method: immunoSEQ multiplex PCR. The table has around 130,000 clones, over 80% seen once. Findings and limits, study-wide: Some TCR clones had been derived from tumors. These clones expanded in peripheral blood after radiotherapy plus ipilimumab.

This CDR3 spans 14 amino acids. V dropped 2 bases and J dropped 5 bases, with 14 bases sitting between them. CDR1 and CDR2 from the germline V gene are SGHNT and YYREEE (reference sequence). This sequence originates from a human donor with non-small cell lung cancer that progressed on radiotherapy plus ipilimumab. This sequence joins TRBV5-4 and TRBJ2-7; the D gene is possibly TRBD1 (6 bases). Sample: peripheral blood, taken from a patient treated with radiotherapy plus ipilimumab. The CDR3 nucleotides read TGTGCCAGCAGCTTCGAGAGGCAGGGGAACGAGCAGTACTTC. Its translation: CASSFERQGNEQYF.